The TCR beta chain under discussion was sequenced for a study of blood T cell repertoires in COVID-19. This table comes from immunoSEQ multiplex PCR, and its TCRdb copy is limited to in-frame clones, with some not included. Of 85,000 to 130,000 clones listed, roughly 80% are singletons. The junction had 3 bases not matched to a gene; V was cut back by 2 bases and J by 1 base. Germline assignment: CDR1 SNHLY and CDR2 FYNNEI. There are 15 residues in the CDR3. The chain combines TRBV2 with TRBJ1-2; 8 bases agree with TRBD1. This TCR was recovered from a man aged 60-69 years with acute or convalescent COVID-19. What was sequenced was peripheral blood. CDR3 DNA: TGTGCCAGCAGTGAATGGACAGGGTTTAACTATGGCTACACCTTC. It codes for CASSEWTGFNYGYTF. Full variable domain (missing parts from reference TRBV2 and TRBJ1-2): EPEVTQTPSHQVTQMGQEVILRCVPISNHLYFYWYRQILGQKVEFLVSFYNNEISEKSEIFDDQFSVERPDGSNFTLKIRSTKLEDSAMYFCASSEWTGFNYGYTFGSGTRLTVV.